This record concerns one T cell receptor (beta chain) sequence. Its target is unknown. Each CDR3 protein gets one entry after TCRdb re-called the 5' RACE reads with MiXCR. The data hold around 200,000 distinct CDR3 sequences, with roughly 10% observed a single time. The data were taken from a study of T-cell memory formation after mild COVID-19. Study-level background: The study found TCR clusters largely donor specific.

Broader study findings: Mainly in CM and EM were contracting CD4+ clones; CD8+ were in EMRA.

The CDR3 covers 14 residues. CDR1 is KGHSH and CDR2 is LQKENI in the germline V gene. V lost 2 bases, J lost 6 bases, and 11 bases lay in between. Sequencing used PBMCs or a T cell subset sorted from them (not recorded which). This sequence was found in a man in his late teens or twenties who had mild COVID-19 (a few samples of this study predate the infection). Cell type and time point are not known. The rearrangement joins TRBV18 to TRBJ1-5; a possible D gene is TRBD1 (5 bases). CDR3 sequence reads: CASSPIGQGQPQHF. Here the CDR3 DNA reads TGTGCCAGCTCACCAATAGGGCAGGGTCAGCCCCAGCATTTT.